Following are 25 T cell receptor beta chains from one sample sequenced in a study of early T cells in non-severe SARS-CoV-2 infection. TCRdb reprocessed the 5' RACE reads via MiXCR and lists one record per CDR3 protein. The sample lists roughly 40,000 distinct CDR3 sequences, under 7.5% occurring once. The source material was whole blood. The source of these receptors is an adult who was a healthcare worker with PCR-confirmed SARS-CoV-2 infection or an uninfected control (not recorded which).

This clonotype was observed many times. The gene calls are TRBV7-2 and TRBJ2-7; D not certain. The V end was cut by 7 bases, the J end by 0 bases, with 13 bases between. Germline V gene data show CDR1 as SGHTA and CDR2 as FQGNSA. This CDR3 comprises 14 residues. CDR3 DNA sequence: TGTGCCAGCACCCCGGACGGTATCTCCTACGAGCAGTACTTC. It encodes CASTPDGISYEQYF.

The chain's CDR3 is CASSPGRDFGEQFF. For the CDR3, the DNA is TGTGCCAGCAGCCCGGGACGGGATTTCGGTGAGCAGTTCTTC. The chain recombines TRBV12-3 or TRBV12-4 with TRBJ2-1; D may match TRBD1 or TRBD2 (5 bases each). V was cut by 6 bases and J by 9 bases, with 18 bases left in between. This CDR3 spans 14 amino acids.

Only a few counts were recorded for this clonotype. V usage is TRBV28 and J usage is TRBJ2-5; possibly TRBD2 for D (6 bases). The CDR3 is 14 residues long. Per the germline V gene, CDR1 is MDHEN and CDR2 is SYDVKM. The germline V and J ends were trimmed by 5 bases and 5 bases, with 15 bases remaining between them. CDR3 nucleotides: TGTGCCAGCAGTACGCCGACGGCGGGGGAGACCCAGTACTTC. Translating gives CASSTPTAGETQYF.

This clonotype showed up just a few times. The chain is built from TRBV2 and TRBJ1-4; weak D call: TRBD1 (6 bases). Trimming shortened V by 10 bases and J by 1 base, and 16 bases separated the two germline ends. Germline V gives CDR1 SNHLY, CDR2 FYNNEI. CDR3 length: 15 residues. The CDR3 DNA sequence: TGTGCCACCGAACGGCAGACAGGAACTAATGAAAAACTGTTTTTT. This sequence encodes CATERQTGTNEKLFF. The variable domain in full, with the rest retrieved from reference TRBV2 and TRBJ1-4, is EPEVTQTPSHQVTQMGQEVILRCVPISNHLYFYWYRQILGQKVEFLVSFYNNEISEKSEIFDDQFSVERPDGSNFTLKIRSTKLEDSAMYFCATERQTGTNEKLFFGSGTQLSVL.

The sample holds many counts of this clonotype. The chain has TRBV25-1 and TRBJ1-1, with unresolved D. V lost 2 bases and J 0 bases, leaving 10 bases between the germline ends. Germline CDR1 reads MGHDK; CDR2 reads SYGVNS. This CDR3 spans 15 amino acids. The CDR3 sequence is CASSEQELMNTEAFF. CDR3 DNA: TGTGCCAGCAGTGAACAGGAGCTTATGAACACTGAAGCTTTCTTT.

This clonotype came up many times. The rearrangement joins TRBV2 to TRBJ1-1; D not resolved. Germline V CDR1 and CDR2: SNHLY, FYNNEI. The CDR3 loop spans 14 amino acids. V dropped 2 bases and J dropped 7 bases, with 14 bases sitting between them. CDR3 in DNA: TGTGCCAGCAGTGAATGGTTGACAATCATTGAAGCTTTCTTT. Encoded protein: CASSEWLTIIEAFF.

CDR3 residues: CASSHTVAKEQFF. In DNA, the CDR3 is TGTGCCAGCAGCCATACCGTAGCTAAGGAGCAGTTCTTC. V is TRBV3-1 and J is TRBJ2-1; the D is unclear. The germline V and J ends were trimmed by 3 bases and 10 bases, with 13 bases remaining between them. The germline V gene has CDR1 LGHDT and CDR2 YNNKEL (reference sequence). The length of the CDR3 is 13 residues.

This clonotype was seen only a few times. The chain carries TRBV5-1 and TRBJ2-7; 9 bases are a match to TRBD1. The CDR3 sequence is 13 residues long. Germline assignment: CDR1 SGHRS and CDR2 YFSETQ. Trimming cost V 2 bases and J 5 bases; bases outside gene matches: 2. In DNA form, the CDR3 reads TGCGCCAGCAGCTTAACAGGGGGCAACGAGCAGTACTTC. Its translation: CASSLTGGNEQYF.

In its sample, this clonotype was seen many times. The V call is TRBV20-1, the J call TRBJ2-3, with a possible D match to TRBD2 (6 bases). Germline values: CDR1 DFQATT, CDR2 SNEGSKA (reference sequence). The CDR3 runs to 12 residues. Trimming pared 8 bases from V and 2 bases from J, leaving 11 bases between. The CDR3 here is CSSGVTTDTQYF. The CDR3 DNA reads TGCAGTTCGGGGGTAACCACAGATACGCAGTATTTT.

Many counts were recorded for this clonotype. This chain connects TRBV18 to TRBJ2-7, with 8 bases aligning to TRBD2. The junction had 9 bases not matched to a gene; V was cut back by 3 bases and J by 2 bases. The CDR3 is 16 residues long. The V gene's germline CDR1 is KGHSH and CDR2 LQKENI. The CDR3 here is CASSPLLAAPPYEQYF. The CDR3 nucleotides read TGTGCCAGCTCACCCCTACTAGCGGCCCCTCCCTACGAGCAGTACTTC.

In this sample, this clonotype turned up a few times. The rearrangement uses TRBV7-9 and TRBJ2-1, with D possibly matching TRBD2 (5 bases). V was clipped by 4 bases and J by 5 bases, with 9 bases between them. Germline loops: CDR1 SEHNR, CDR2 FQNEAQ (reference sequence). The CDR3 extends over 13 amino acids. Here the CDR3 reads CASSWQRDNEQFF. CDR3 bases: TGTGCCAGCAGCTGGCAGAGGGACAATGAGCAGTTCTTC.

This clonotype was observed a handful of times. The chain uses TRBV6-2 or TRBV6-3 and TRBJ1-2; 7 bases align to TRBD1. This CDR3 has 15 residues. Germline V lookup: CDR1 MNHEY, CDR2 SVGEGT. Trimming removed 5 bases from V and 4 bases from J; junction bases left unmatched: 10. The CDR3 DNA reads TGTGCCAGCAGTACCCCGGGCAGGGGGTCCTATGGCTACACCTTC. Protein product: CASSTPGRGSYGYTF.

This clonotype occurred many times. The CDR3 DNA reads as TGCAGCGTTGGACTAGCCTCAGATACGCAGTATTTT. This sequence encodes CSVGLASDTQYF. This chain connects TRBV29-1 to TRBJ2-3; 7 bases are shared with TRBD2. Looked up from germline, CDR1 is SQVTM and CDR2 is ANQGSEA. V trimming: 4 bases; J trimming: 4 bases; junction bases outside the gene matches: 2. This CDR3 has 12 amino acids.

The chain has TRBV4-3 and TRBJ2-3; TRBD2 matches 7 bases. V was pared by 0 bases and J by 2 bases, with 8 bases of the junction left unmatched. Per germline, CDR1 LGHNA and CDR2 YSLEER. This CDR3 region has 17 residues. The CDR3 nucleotides read TGCGCCAGCAGCCAAGAGGGAGGGCACTGGATCACAGATACGCAGTATTTT. Translated: CASSQEGGHWITDTQYF.

This sequence joins TRBV2 and TRBJ1-5; a possible D gene is TRBD1 (5 bases). The CDR3 length is 15 residues. V lost 1 base, J lost 7 bases, and 14 bases lay in between. Germline V gives CDR1 SNHLY, CDR2 FYNNEI. The CDR3 nucleotides are TGTGCCAGCAGTGAAGAAGGCCCGGCAGGGCAGCCCCAGCATTTT. It is translated as CASSEEGPAGQPQHF.

This clonotype appeared many times. The chain has TRBV6-6 and TRBJ2-3, with D maybe TRBD1 (5 bases). Germline CDR1 is MNHNY and CDR2 is SVGAGI (reference sequence). Between the trimmed V and J ends, which lost 6 bases and 0 bases, there was a span of 13 bases. This CDR3 comprises 15 residues. The CDR3 is CASSLGAESTDTQYF. CDR3 DNA: TGTGCCAGCAGCCTTGGGGCGGAGAGCACAGATACGCAGTATTTT.

This clonotype appeared a few times. V usage is TRBV7-2 and J usage is TRBJ1-6, with D unresolved. Per the germline V gene, CDR1 is SGHTA and CDR2 is FQGNSA. The CDR3 totals 13 residues. V lost 5 bases and J lost 7, with 9 bases in between. The CDR3 nucleotides are TGTGCCAGCAGCCCCGAACCGAATTCACCCCTCCACTTT. Translating gives CASSPEPNSPLHF.

Details on this clonotype: This sequence may be a read error, since a much larger clone differs from it by one base. The CDR3 does not close with the conserved phenylalanine or tryptophan, likely indicating a read error. For the CDR3, the DNA is TGTGCCAGCAGTGAACGGACCGACTCCTACGAGCAGTACCTC. Translated: CASSERTDSYEQYL. The V and J genes are TRBV28 and TRBJ2-7; unclear D gene. This CDR3 has 14 residues. The V gene lost 5 bases and the J gene lost 0 bases, with 11 bases spanning the gap. Germline values: CDR1 MDHEN, CDR2 SYDVKM.

This clonotype was recorded many times. The chain joins TRBV19 to TRBJ2-3; 7 nucleotides line up with TRBD2. Germline lookup yields CDR1 LNHDA and CDR2 SQIVND (reference sequence). The junction had 12 bases not matched to a gene; V was cut back by 1 base and J by 2 bases. This CDR3 spans 18 amino acids. The CDR3 sequence is CASSIGGGADSATDTQYF. Written as DNA, the CDR3 is TGTGCCAGTAGTATAGGGGGGGGAGCAGATTCAGCCACAGATACGCAGTATTTT.

This sequence joins TRBV2 and TRBJ2-3; TRBD2 matches at 11 bases. V dropped 4 bases and J dropped 5; count of bases not matched to a gene: 8. CDR3 length: 16 residues. Germline assignment: CDR1 SNHLY and CDR2 FYNNEI. The CDR3 sequence: CASSGVAGGPVDTQYF. The DNA for the CDR3 is TGTGCCAGCAGTGGCGTAGCGGGGGGGCCAGTAGATACGCAGTATTTT.

The rearrangement links TRBV11-2 to TRBJ2-5, with 10 bases aligning to TRBD1. V lost 4 bases to trimming and J lost 5 bases; unmatched junction nucleotides: 10. Germline assignment: CDR1 SGHAT and CDR2 FQNNGV. This CDR3 has 16 amino acids. CDR3 sequence (DNA): TGTGCCAGCAGCTCTTACTCCACGGGACAGGGGGAGACCCAGTACTTC. Protein sequence: CASSSYSTGQGETQYF.

This chain uses TRBV28 with TRBJ2-5, with 9 bases matching TRBD1. Trimming took 4 bases from V and 6 from J; bases not matched to a gene: 6. Germline CDR1 and CDR2: MDHEN and SYDVKM. The CDR3 totals 14 residues. CDR3 residues: CASSWGQGVQTQYF. The CDR3 DNA follows: TGTGCCAGCAGTTGGGGACAGGGAGTGCAGACCCAGTACTTC.

In its sample, this clonotype was seen many times. The V call is TRBV7-2, the J call TRBJ2-3; no clear D gene. The CDR3 has 14 amino acids. V lost 1 base, J lost 1 base, and 6 bases lay in between. CDR1 and CDR2 from the germline V gene are SGHTA and FQGNSA. Here the CDR3 reads CASSLVRGTDTQYF. The CDR3 DNA follows: TGTGCCAGCAGCTTAGTAAGGGGCACAGATACGCAGTATTTT.

This clonotype was seen ten or more times. The rearrangement links TRBV10-3 to TRBJ1-3; D gene unclear. V lost 2 bases to trimming and J lost 8 bases, with 13 bases between them. The CDR3 is made up of 14 amino acids. Per the germline V gene, CDR1 is ENHRY and CDR2 is SYGVKD. CDR3 protein: CAISEGSNGDTIYF. The CDR3 nucleotides are TGTGCCATCAGTGAGGGGTCTAACGGGGACACCATATATTTT.

This clonotype was observed many times. The chain links TRBV5-5 to TRBJ2-3; D gene uncertain. Trimming left V 2 bases short and J 5 bases short, with 12 bases between. The CDR3 is 14 amino acids. Germline-derived CDR1 and CDR2 are SGHKS and YYEKEE (reference sequence). CDR3 in DNA: TGTGCCAGCAGCTTTAGCTCCCCACAAGATACGCAGTATTTT. Its translation: CASSFSSPQDTQYF.